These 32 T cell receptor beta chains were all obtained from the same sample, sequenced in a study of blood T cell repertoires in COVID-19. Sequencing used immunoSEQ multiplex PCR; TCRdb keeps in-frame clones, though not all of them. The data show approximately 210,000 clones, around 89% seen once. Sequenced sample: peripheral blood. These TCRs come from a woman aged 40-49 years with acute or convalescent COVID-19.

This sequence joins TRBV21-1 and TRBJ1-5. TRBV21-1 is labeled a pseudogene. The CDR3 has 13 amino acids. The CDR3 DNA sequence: TGTGCCACGGGCGGGGCGAGCAATCAGCCCCAGCATTTT. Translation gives CATGGASNQPQHF.

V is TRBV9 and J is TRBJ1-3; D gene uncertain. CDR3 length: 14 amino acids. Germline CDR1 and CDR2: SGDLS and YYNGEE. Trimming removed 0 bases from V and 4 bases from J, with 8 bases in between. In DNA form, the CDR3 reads TGTGCCAGCAGCGTAGGTAACATCGGAAACACCATATATTTT. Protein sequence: CASSVGNIGNTIYF.

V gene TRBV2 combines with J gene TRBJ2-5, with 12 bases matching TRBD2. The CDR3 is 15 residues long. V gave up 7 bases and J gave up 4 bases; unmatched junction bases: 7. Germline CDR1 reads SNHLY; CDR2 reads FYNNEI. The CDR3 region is CASTLAGGRRETQYF. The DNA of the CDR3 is TGTGCCAGCACCCTAGCGGGGGGGCGCCGAGAGACCCAGTACTTC.

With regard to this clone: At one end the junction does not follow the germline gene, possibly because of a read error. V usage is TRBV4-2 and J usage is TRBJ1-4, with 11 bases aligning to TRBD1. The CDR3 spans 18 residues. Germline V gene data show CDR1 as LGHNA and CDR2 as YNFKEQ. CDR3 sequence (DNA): TGTGTCAGCAGCCAGGCCGGGACAGGGGGAGCAACTAATGAAAAACTGTTTTTT. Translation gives CVSSQAGTGGATNEKLFF.

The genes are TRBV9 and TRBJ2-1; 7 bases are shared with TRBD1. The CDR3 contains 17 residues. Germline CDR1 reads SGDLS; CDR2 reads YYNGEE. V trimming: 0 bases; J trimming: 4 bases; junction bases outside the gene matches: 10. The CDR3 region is CASSVGGRGPLYNEQFF. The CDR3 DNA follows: TGTGCCAGCAGCGTAGGAGGAAGGGGGCCCTTGTACAATGAGCAGTTCTTC.

The CDR3 spells CASSPLRAGELFF. DNA for the CDR3: TGTGCCAGCAGTCCCCTGCGGGCCGGGGAGCTGTTTTTT. V is TRBV3-1 (or the pseudogene TRBV3-2) and J is TRBJ2-2; D possibly corresponds to TRBD2 (5 bases). V was cut by 6 bases and J by 6 bases, with 11 bases left in between. CDR3 length: 13 residues. Germline V gene sequence: CDR1 LGHDT, CDR2 YNNKEL (reference sequence).

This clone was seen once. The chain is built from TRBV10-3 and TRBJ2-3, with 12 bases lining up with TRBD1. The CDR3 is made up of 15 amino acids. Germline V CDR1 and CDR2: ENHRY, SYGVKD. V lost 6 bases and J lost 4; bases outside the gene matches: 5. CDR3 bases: TGTGCCATCAGGGAAGGGACAGGGGGCCCAGATACGCAGTATTTT. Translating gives CAIREGTGGPDTQYF.

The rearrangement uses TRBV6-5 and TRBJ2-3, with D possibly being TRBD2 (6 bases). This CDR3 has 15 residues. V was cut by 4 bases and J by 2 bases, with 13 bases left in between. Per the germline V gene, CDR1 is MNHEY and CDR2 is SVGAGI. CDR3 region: CASSLWGDFTDTQYF. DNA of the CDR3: TGTGCCAGCAGTTTGTGGGGGGATTTCACAGATACGCAGTATTTT.

CDR3 sequence: CASSRSRGWETNEKLFF. DNA for the CDR3: TGTGCCAGCAGCCGAAGTCGGGGTTGGGAAACTAATGAAAAACTGTTTTTT. The chain couples TRBV6-6 to TRBJ1-4; D ambiguous. Germline loops: CDR1 MNHNY, CDR2 SVGAGI (reference sequence). The CDR3 length is 17 residues. The V gene lost 6 bases and the J gene lost 1 base, with 18 bases spanning the gap.

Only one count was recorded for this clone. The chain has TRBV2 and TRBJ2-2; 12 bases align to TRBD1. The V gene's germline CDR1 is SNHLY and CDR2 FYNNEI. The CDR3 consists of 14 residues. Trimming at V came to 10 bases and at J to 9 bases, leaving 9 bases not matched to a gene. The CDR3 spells CATSRDRGLRELFF. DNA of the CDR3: TGTGCCACCTCCCGGGACAGGGGGCTGAGGGAGCTGTTTTTT.

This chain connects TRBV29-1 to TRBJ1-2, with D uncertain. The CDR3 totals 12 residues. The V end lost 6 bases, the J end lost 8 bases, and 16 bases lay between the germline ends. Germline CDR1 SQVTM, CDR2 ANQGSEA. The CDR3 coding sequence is TGCAGCGTACTAAAGGGAGGAGACGGCTACACCTTC. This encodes CSVLKGGDGYTF.

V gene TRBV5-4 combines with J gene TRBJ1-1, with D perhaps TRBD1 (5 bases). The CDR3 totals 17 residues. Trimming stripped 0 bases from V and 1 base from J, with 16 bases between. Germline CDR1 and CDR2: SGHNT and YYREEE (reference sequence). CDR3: CASSLGGRPLSNTEAFF. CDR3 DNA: TGTGCCAGCAGCTTGGGGGGGAGGCCCCTCTCGAACACTGAAGCTTTCTTT.

The CDR3 spells CASSGTGGINEQFF. The DNA of the CDR3 is TGTGCCAGCTCCGGGACAGGGGGCATCAATGAGCAGTTCTTC. The V and J genes are TRBV28 and TRBJ2-1; 12 nucleotides agree with TRBD1. CDR3 size: 14 residues. Germline CDR1 reads MDHEN; CDR2 reads SYDVKM. V dropped 8 bases and J dropped 6; count of bases not matched to a gene: 5.

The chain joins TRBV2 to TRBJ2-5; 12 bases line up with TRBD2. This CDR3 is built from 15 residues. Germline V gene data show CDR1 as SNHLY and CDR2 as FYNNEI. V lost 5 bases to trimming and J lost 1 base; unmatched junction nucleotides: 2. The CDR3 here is CASSQLAGGQETQYF. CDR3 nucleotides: TGTGCCAGCAGTCAACTAGCGGGGGGCCAAGAGACCCAGTACTTC.

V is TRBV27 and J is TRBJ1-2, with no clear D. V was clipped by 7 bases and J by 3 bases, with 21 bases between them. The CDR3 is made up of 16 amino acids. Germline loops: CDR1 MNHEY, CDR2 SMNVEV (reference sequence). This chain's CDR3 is CASTQLTSGIHYGYTF. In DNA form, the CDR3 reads TGTGCCAGCACCCAGTTAACGTCCGGGATCCACTATGGCTACACCTTC.

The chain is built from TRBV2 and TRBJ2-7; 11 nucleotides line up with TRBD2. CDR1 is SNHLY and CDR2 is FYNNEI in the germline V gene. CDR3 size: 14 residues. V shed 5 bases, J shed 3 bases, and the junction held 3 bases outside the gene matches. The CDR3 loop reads CASSLAGGHYEQYV. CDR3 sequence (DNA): TGTGCCAGCAGTCTAGCGGGGGGACACTACGAGCAGTACGTC.

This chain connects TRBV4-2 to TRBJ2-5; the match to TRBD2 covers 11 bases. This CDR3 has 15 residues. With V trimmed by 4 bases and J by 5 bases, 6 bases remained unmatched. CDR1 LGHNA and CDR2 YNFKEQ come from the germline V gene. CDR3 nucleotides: TGTGCCAGCAGCCCCGCTAGCGGGGGGAGGGAGACCCAGTACTTC. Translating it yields CASSPASGGRETQYF.

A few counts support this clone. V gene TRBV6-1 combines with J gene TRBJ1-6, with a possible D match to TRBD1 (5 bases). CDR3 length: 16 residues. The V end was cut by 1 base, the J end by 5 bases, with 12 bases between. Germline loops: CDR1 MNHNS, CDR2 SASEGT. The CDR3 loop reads CASSEVQGGNNSPLHF. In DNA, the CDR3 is TGTGCCAGCAGTGAAGTCCAGGGAGGGAATAATTCACCCCTCCACTTT.

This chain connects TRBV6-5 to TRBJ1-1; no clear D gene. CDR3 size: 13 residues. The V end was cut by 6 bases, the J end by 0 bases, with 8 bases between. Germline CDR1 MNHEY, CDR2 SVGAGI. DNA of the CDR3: TGTGCCAGCAGGCCCAGGATGAACACTGAAGCTTTCTTT. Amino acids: CASRPRMNTEAFF.

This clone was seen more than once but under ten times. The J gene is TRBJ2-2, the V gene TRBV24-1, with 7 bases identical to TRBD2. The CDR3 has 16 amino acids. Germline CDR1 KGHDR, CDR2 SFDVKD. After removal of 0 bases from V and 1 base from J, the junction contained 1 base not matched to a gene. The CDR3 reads CATSDLSSGNTGELFF. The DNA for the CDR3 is TGTGCCACCAGTGATTTGTCTAGCGGGAACACCGGGGAGCTGTTTTTT.

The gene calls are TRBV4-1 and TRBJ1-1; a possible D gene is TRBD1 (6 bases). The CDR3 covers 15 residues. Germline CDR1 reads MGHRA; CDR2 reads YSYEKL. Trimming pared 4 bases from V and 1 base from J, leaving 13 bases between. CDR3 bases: TGCGCCAGCAGCCTGTCCGGGACATCGAACACTGAAGCTTTCTTT. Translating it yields CASSLSGTSNTEAFF.

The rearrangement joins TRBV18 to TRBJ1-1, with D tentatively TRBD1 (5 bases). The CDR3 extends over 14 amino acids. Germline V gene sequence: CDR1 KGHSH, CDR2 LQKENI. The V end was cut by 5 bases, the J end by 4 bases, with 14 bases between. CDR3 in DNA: TGTGCCAGCTCATTAGAGAGGGGAGGCACTGAAGCTTTCTTT. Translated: CASSLERGGTEAFF. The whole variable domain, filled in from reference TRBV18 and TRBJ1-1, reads NAGVMQNPRHLVRRRGQEARLRCSPMKGHSHVYWYRQLPEEGLKFMVYLQKENIIDESGMPKERFSAEFPKEGPSILRIQQVVRGDSAAYFCASSLERGGTEAFFGQGTRLTVV.

Here the CDR3 reads CASSDGSTAGYNEQFF. CDR3 coding DNA: TGCGCCAGCAGTGACGGTTCGACAGCGGGGTACAATGAGCAGTTCTTC. The gene calls are TRBV10-1 and TRBJ2-1; 7 nucleotides match TRBD2. The CDR3 extends over 16 amino acids. The V gene end was trimmed by 3 bases and the J gene end by 4 bases; junction bases not matched to a gene: 9. Germline V CDR1 and CDR2: WNHNN, SYGVQD (reference sequence).

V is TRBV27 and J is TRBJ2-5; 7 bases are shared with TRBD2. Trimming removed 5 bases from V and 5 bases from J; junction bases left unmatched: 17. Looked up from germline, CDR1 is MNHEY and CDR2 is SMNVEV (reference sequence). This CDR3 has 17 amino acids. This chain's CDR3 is CASSRSSGLPLLETQYF. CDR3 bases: TGTGCCAGCAGTCGATCATCGGGACTACCCCTATTGGAGACCCAGTACTTC.

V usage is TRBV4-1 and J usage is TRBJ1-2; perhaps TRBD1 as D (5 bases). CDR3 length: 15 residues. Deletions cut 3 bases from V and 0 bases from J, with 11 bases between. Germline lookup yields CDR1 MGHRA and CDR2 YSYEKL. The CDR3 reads CASSQGLAPNYGYTF. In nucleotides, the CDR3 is TGCGCCAGCAGCCAGGGACTTGCACCTAACTATGGCTACACCTTC.

The CDR3 coding sequence is TGTGCCATCCGAGACAGAGGAGAGACCCAGTACTTC. This sequence encodes CAIRDRGETQYF. This chain uses TRBV10-3 with TRBJ2-5; a weak D match, TRBD1 (5 bases). V was trimmed by 8 bases and J by 4 bases, leaving 11 bases between them. Germline V gene sequence: CDR1 ENHRY, CDR2 SYGVKD. CDR3 length: 12 amino acids.

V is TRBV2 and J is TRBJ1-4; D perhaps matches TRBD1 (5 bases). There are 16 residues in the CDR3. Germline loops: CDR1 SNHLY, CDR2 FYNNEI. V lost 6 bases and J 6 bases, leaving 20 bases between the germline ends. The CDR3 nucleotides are TGTGCCAGCAGAGCTCCCTTCCAGGGCCCAGATGAAAAACTGTTTTTT. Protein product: CASRAPFQGPDEKLFF.

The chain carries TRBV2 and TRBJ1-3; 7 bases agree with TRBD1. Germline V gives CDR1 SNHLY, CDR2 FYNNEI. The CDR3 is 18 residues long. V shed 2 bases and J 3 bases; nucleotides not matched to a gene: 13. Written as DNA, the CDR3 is TGTGCCAGCAGTGAAAGGGCGGCCAAGGGACAGCTTGGAAACACCATATATTTT. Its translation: CASSERAAKGQLGNTIYF.

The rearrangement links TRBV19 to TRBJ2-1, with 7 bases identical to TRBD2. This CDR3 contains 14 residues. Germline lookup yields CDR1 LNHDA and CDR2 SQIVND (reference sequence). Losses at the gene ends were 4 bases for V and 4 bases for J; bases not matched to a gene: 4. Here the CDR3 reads CASSSIGGYNEQFF. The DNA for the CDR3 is TGTGCCAGTAGTAGTATCGGGGGGTACAATGAGCAGTTCTTC.

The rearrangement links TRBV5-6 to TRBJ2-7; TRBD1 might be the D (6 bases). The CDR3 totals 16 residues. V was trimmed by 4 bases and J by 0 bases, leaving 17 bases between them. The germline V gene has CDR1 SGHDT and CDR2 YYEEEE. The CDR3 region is CASSALRDTYSYEQYV. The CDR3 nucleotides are TGTGCCAGCAGCGCCCTTAGGGACACTTACTCCTACGAGCAGTACGTC.

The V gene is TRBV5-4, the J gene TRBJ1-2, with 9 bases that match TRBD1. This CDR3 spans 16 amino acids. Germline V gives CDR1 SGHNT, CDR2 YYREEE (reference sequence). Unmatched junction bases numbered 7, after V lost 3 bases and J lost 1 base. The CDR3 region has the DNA TGTGCCAGCAGCTCGCCCCGGGACAGGGATAACTATGGCTACACCTTC. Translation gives CASSSPRDRDNYGYTF.

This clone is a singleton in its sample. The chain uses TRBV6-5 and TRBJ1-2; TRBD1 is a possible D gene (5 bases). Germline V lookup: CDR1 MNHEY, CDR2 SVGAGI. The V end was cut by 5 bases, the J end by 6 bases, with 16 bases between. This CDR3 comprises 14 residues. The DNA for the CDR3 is TGTGCCAGCAGTCGTCAGGGAAAGCACCATGGCTACACCTTC. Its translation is CASSRQGKHHGYTF.